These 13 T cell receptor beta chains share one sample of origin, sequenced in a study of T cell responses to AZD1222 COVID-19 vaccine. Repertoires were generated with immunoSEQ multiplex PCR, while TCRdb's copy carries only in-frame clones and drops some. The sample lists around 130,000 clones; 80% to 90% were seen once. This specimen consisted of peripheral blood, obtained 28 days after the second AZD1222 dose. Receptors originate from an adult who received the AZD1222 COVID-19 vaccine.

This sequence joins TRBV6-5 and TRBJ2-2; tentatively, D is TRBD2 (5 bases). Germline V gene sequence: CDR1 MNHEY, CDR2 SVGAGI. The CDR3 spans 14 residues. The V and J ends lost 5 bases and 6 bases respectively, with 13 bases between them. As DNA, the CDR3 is TGTGCCAGCAGTCACGACTACCTAGCCGGGGAGCTGTTTTTT. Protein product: CASSHDYLAGELFF.

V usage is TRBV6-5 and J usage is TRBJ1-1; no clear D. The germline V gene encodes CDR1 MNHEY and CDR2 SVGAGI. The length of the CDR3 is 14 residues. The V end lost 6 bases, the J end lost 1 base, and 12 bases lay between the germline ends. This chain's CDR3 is CASSSLGRNTEAFF. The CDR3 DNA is TGTGCCAGCAGCTCCCTGGGAAGGAACACTGAAGCTTTCTTT.

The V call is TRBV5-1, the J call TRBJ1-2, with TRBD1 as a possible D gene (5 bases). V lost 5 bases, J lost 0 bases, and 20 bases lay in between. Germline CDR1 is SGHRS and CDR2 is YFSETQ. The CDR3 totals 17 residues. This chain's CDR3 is CASRLGAEKYTNYGYTF. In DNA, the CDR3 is TGCGCCAGCAGACTCGGGGCCGAGAAATACACTAACTATGGCTACACCTTC.

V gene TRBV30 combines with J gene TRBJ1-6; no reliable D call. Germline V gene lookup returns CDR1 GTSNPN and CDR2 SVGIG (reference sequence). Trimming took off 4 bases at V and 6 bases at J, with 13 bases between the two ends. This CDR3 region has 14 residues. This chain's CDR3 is CAWTTGSGNSPLHF. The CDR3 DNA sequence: TGTGCCTGGACTACGGGGTCGGGTAATTCACCCCTCCACTTT.

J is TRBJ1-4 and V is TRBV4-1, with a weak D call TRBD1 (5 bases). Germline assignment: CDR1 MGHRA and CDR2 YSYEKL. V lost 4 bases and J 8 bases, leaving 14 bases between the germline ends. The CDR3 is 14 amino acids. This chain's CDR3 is CASSLLARGEKLFF. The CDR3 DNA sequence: TGCGCCAGCAGCCTCCTGGCTCGGGGGGAAAAACTGTTTTTT.

As DNA, the CDR3 is TGTGCCAGCAGTCGGACATCCTACAATGAGCAGTTCTTC. It yields the protein CASSRTSYNEQFF. V usage is TRBV2 and J usage is TRBJ2-1; D is possibly TRBD1 (5 bases). CDR1 and CDR2 (germline): SNHLY, FYNNEI. The CDR3 is made up of 13 amino acids. Between the trimmed V and J ends, which lost 5 bases and 1 base, there was a span of 6 bases.

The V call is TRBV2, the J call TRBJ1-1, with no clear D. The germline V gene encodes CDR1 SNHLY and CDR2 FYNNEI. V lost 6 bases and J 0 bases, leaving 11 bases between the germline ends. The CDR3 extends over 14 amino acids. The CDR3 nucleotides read TGTGCCAGCAGCCCTACACGAATGAACACTGAAGCTTTCTTT. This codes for CASSPTRMNTEAFF.

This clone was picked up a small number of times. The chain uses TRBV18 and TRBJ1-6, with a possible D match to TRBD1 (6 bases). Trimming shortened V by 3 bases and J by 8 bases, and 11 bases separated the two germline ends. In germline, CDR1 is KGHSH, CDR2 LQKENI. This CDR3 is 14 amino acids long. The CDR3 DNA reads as TGTGCCAGCTCACCGGGACAAACGGATTCACCCCTCCACTTT. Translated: CASSPGQTDSPLHF. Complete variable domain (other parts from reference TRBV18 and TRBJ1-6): NAGVMQNPRHLVRRRGQEARLRCSPMKGHSHVYWYRQLPEEGLKFMVYLQKENIIDESGMPKERFSAEFPKEGPSILRIQQVVRGDSAAYFCASSPGQTDSPLHFGNGTRLTVT.

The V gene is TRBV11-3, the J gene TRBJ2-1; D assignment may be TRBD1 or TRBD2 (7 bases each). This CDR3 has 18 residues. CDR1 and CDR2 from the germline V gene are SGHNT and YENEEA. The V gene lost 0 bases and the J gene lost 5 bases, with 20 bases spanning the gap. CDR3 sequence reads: CASSLDQGGSTENNEQFF. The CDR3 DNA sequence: TGTGCCAGCAGCTTAGATCAGGGGGGGTCAACGGAGAACAATGAGCAGTTCTTC.

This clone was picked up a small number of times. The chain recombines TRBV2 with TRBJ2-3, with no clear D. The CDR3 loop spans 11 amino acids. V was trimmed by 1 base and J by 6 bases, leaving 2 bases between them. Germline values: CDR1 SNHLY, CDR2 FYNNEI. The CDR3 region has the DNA TGTGCCAGCAGTGAAGGGGATACGCAGTATTTT. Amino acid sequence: CASSEGDTQYF.

CDR3 loop: CASSSSSYEQYF. For the CDR3, the DNA is TGTGCCAGCAGTTCTAGCTCCTACGAGCAGTACTTC. This chain connects TRBV12-3 or TRBV12-4 to TRBJ2-7; the D is unclear. The V end was cut by 4 bases, the J end by 0 bases, with 4 bases between. This CDR3 spans 12 amino acids.

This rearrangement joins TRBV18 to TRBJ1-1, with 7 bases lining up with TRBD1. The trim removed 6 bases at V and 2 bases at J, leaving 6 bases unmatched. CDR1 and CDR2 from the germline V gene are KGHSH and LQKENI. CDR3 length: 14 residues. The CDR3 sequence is CASSEQGRNTEAFF. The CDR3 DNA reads TGTGCCAGCTCCGAACAGGGGAGAAACACTGAAGCTTTCTTT.

CDR3 sequence reads: CASSFTSVPDTQYF. The CDR3 DNA follows: TGTGCCAGCAGCTTTACTAGCGTCCCAGATACGCAGTATTTT. The gene calls are TRBV7-9 and TRBJ2-3, with 7 bases that match TRBD2. This CDR3 comprises 14 residues. CDR1 and CDR2 from the germline V gene are SEHNR and FQNEAQ (reference sequence). With 3 bases clipped from V and 4 bases from J, the junction kept 4 bases outside the gene matches.